Listed below are T cell receptor beta chains from one sample, sequenced in a study of blood T cell repertoires in COVID-19. Produced via immunoSEQ multiplex PCR; TCRdb's table is partial and in-frame only. The repertoire includes roughly 140,000 clones, about 81% of them detected once, and about 4% sits in the top ten. Material: peripheral blood. All receptors derive from a woman of 80 years or more with acute or convalescent COVID-19. Both conserved end residues are part of each CDR3. A D gene is named only where the DNA matches it firmly. Some rows have no size entry. The others give once, few or many, or a class for an expanded clone.

J,D,V,size,DNA,CDR3
TRBJ1-3,-,TRBV21-1,-,TGTGCCAGCAGCCCCCCTCGCGGCAACCGCTCTGGAAACACCATATATTTT,CASSPPRGNRSGNTIYF
TRBJ2-1,TRBD2,TRBV28,once,TGTGCCAGCAGATCCGGACTAGCGGGGTACAATGAGCAGTTCTTC,CASRSGLAGYNEQFF
TRBJ2-1,TRBD2,TRBV7-8,-,TGTGCCAGCAGTATACAGCGGGGGGATGAGCAGTTCTTC,CASSIQRGDEQFF
TRBJ2-1,TRBD2,TRBV28,few,TGTGCCAGCAGGATCGCACTAGCGGGAGGTGAGCAGTTCTTC,CASRIALAGGEQFF
TRBJ2-7,-,TRBV27,-,TGTGCCAGCAGTTTAATGTCAGGGCTTGGCGAGCAGTACTTC,CASSLMSGLGEQYF
TRBJ1-5,TRBD1,TRBV7-2,-,TGTGCCAGCAGCTACGGGACAGGCGGGAGTCAGCCCCAGCATTTT,CASSYGTGGSQPQHF
TRBJ1-2,-,TRBV6-5,-,TGTGCCAGCAGTCCCAGGGACATCGGGGAGTATGGCTACACCTTC,CASSPRDIGEYGYTF
TRBJ1-6,TRBD1,TRBV6-6,-,TGTGCCAGCAGCCTGGACAGGGAAAATTCACCCCTCCACTTT,CASSLDRENSPLHF
TRBJ1-5,TRBD1,TRBV18,few,TGTGCCAGCTCACTTCTGGGGACAGGGGACAATCAGCCCCAGCATTTT,CASSLLGTGDNQPQHF
TRBJ2-7,-,TRBV5-4,-,TGTGCCAGCAGCTTGGGCGACAGGTACGAGCAGTACTTC,CASSLGDRYEQYF
TRBJ1-5,-,TRBV6-1,-,TGTGCCAGCAGTGATATTACCTATAGCAATCAGCCCCAGCATTTT,CASSDITYSNQPQHF
TRBJ1-1,-,TRBV11-2,-,TGTGCCAGCTCTACTTTCCGGGTCGGCACTGAAGCTTTCTTT,CASSTFRVGTEAFF
TRBJ2-1,TRBD2,TRBV19,-,TGTGCCAGTAGAGCTACGGCGGGAGTTCCAGTCTTC,CASRATAGVPVF
TRBJ2-3,TRBD1,TRBV11-2,-,TGTGCCAGCAGCCCCGGACAGGGGGCAAATACGCAGTATTTT,CASSPGQGANTQYF
TRBJ2-1,-,TRBV7-8,-,TGTGCCAGCAGCTTCGGGGGTTACAATGAGCAGTTCTTC,CASSFGGYNEQFF